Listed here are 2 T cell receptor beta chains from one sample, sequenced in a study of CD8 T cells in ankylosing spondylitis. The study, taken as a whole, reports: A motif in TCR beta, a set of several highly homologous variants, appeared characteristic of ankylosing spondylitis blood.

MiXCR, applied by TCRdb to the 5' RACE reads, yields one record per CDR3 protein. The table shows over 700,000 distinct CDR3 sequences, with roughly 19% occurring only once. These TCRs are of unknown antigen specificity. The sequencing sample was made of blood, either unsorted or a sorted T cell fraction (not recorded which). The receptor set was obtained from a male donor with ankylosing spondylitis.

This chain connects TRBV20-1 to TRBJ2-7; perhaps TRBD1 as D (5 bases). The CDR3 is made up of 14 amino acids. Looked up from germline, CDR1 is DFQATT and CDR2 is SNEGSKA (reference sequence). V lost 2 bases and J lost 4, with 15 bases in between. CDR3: CSARLPGGAYEQYF. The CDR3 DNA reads TGCAGTGCTAGACTCCCGGGTGGGGCATACGAGCAGTACTTC.

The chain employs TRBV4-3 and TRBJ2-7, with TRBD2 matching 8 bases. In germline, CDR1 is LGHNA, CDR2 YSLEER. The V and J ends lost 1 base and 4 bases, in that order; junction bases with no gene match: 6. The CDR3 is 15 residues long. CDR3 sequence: CASSQAGGRSYEQYF. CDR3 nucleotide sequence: TGCGCCAGCAGCCAAGCCGGCGGGAGGTCATACGAGCAGTACTTC.